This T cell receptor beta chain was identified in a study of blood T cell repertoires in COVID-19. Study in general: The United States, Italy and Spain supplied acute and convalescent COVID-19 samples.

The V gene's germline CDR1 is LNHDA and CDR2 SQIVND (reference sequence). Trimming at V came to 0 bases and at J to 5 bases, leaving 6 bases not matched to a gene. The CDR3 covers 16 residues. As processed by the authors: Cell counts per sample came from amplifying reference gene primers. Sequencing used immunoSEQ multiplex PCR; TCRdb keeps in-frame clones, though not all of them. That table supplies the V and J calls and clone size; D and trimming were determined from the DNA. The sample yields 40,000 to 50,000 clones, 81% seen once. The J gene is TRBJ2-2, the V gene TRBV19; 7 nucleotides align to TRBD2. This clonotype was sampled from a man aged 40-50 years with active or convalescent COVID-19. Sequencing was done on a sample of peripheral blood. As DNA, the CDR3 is TGTGCCAGTAGTATAGATGGGAGGGCCCTAACCGGGGAGCTGTTTTTT. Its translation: CASSIDGRALTGELFF.